The next 29 T cell receptor beta chains were all read from a single sample in a study of T cells in Graves' hyperthyroidism and ophthalmopathy. RNA transcripts provided the source from which TCR beta CDR3 regions were amplified. Researchers ran a first-round RT-PCR on the TCR CDR3 using the HTBI primer set. TCRdb called the multiplex PCR reads again in MiXCR, with one record for every CDR3 protein. The profile shows about 480,000 distinct CDR3 sequences, approximately 15% of them singletons. The sequencing sample was made of blood. The receptor source for this set is a woman aged 18-29 years with Graves' hyperthyroidism.

The rearrangement joins TRBV27 to TRBJ2-1; 8 bases agree with TRBD2. Losses at the gene ends were 6 bases for V and 7 bases for J; bases not matched to a gene: 8. There are 14 residues in the CDR3. Germline values: CDR1 MNHEY, CDR2 SMNVEV (reference sequence). CDR3: CASSGGTRGNEQFF. CDR3 DNA sequence: TGTGCCAGCAGCGGGGGGACTAGGGGTAATGAGCAGTTCTTC.

This clonotype appeared many times. CDR3 coding DNA: TGTGCCAGCAGTTCCACGGGACTAGCGCTAACAGATACGCAGTATTTT. This gives the protein CASSSTGLALTDTQYF. The gene calls are TRBV12-3 or TRBV12-4 and TRBJ2-3; 10 bases align to TRBD2. The CDR3 runs to 16 residues. J gave up 3 bases and V 4 bases, and 7 bases lay outside the gene matches.

The sample holds many counts of this clonotype. The chain links TRBV20-1 to TRBJ1-4; D gene uncertain. Trimming took off 0 bases at V and 6 bases at J, with 5 bases between the two ends. Germline V gives CDR1 DFQATT, CDR2 SNEGSKA (reference sequence). The CDR3 loop spans 12 amino acids. The CDR3 is CSARDSYEKLFF. In DNA, the CDR3 is TGCAGTGCTAGAGACAGCTATGAAAAACTGTTTTTT.

The chain combines TRBV19 with TRBJ2-1; 9 bases are a match to TRBD2. Trimming at V came to 5 bases and at J to 0 bases, leaving 8 bases not matched to a gene. This CDR3 region has 17 residues. Germline V gene data show CDR1 as LNHDA and CDR2 as SQIVND (reference sequence). In DNA form, the CDR3 reads TGTGCCAGTAGTGTACTGACTAGCGGAAGCTCCTACAATGAGCAGTTCTTC. This gives the protein CASSVLTSGSSYNEQFF.

This clonotype was counted between two and nine times. The chain links TRBV20-1 to TRBJ2-2, with D tentatively TRBD1 or TRBD2 (5 bases each). V shed 0 bases and J shed 5 bases, with 13 bases lying between them. Germline assignment: CDR1 DFQATT and CDR2 SNEGSKA (reference sequence). The CDR3 extends over 15 amino acids. CDR3: CSARDSRDPTGELFF. CDR3 nucleotides: TGCAGTGCTAGAGATTCCAGGGACCCTACCGGGGAGCTGTTTTTT.

This clonotype was found a few times. The V gene is TRBV27, the J gene TRBJ2-2, with D tentatively TRBD2 (5 bases). The V gene lost 6 bases and the J gene lost 5 bases, with 10 bases spanning the gap. The CDR3 totals 13 residues. Germline V gene lookup returns CDR1 MNHEY and CDR2 SMNVEV (reference sequence). The chain's CDR3 is CASRVLATGELFF. The CDR3 bases are TGTGCCAGCAGGGTTCTAGCTACCGGGGAGCTGTTTTTT.

This clonotype showed up many times. The V and J genes are TRBV11-3 and TRBJ2-3; D is ambiguous. V shed 1 base and J shed 1 base, with 24 bases lying between them. CDR3 length: 20 amino acids. Germline values: CDR1 SGHNT, CDR2 YENEEA. This CDR3 reads CASSLANWRYRGGGTDTQYF. CDR3 nucleotide sequence: TGTGCCAGCAGCTTAGCTAATTGGCGCTACCGTGGTGGGGGCACAGATACGCAGTATTTT. The variable domain in full, with the rest retrieved from reference TRBV11-3 and TRBJ2-3, is EAGVVQSPRYKIIEKKQPVAFWCNPISGHNTLYWYLQNLGQGPELLIRYENEEAVDDSQLPKDRFSAERLKGVDSTLKIQPAELGDSAVYLCASSLANWRYRGGGTDTQYFGPGTRLTVL.

The chain combines TRBV7-8 with TRBJ1-2; 7 bases map to TRBD1. V lost 5 bases, J lost 4 bases, and 16 bases stayed unmatched. CDR3 length: 17 amino acids. The V gene's germline CDR1 is SGHVS and CDR2 FQNEAQ. As DNA, the CDR3 is TGTGCCAGCAGCCCGGGGACAGACCCCCTTGGATTCTATGGCTACACCTTC. Translated, it gives CASSPGTDPLGFYGYTF.

The chain recombines TRBV20-1 with TRBJ2-2; 9 nucleotides line up with TRBD2. V lost 6 bases, J lost 1 base, and 6 bases stayed unmatched. The germline V gene has CDR1 DFQATT and CDR2 SNEGSKA (reference sequence). The CDR3 covers 15 residues. CDR3 in amino acids: CSAHLAGQNTGELFF. For the CDR3, the DNA is TGCAGTGCACATCTAGCGGGACAGAACACCGGGGAGCTGTTTTTT.

The sample holds many counts of this clonotype. The V call is TRBV6-2 or TRBV6-3, the J call TRBJ2-5; TRBD1 is a possible D gene (5 bases). This CDR3 contains 13 residues. Trimming shortened V by 2 bases and J by 3 bases, and 7 bases separated the two germline ends. Germline lookup yields CDR1 MNHEY and CDR2 SVGEGT. CDR3 sequence reads: CASSYAREETQYF. CDR3 DNA sequence: TGTGCCAGCAGTTACGCCAGGGAAGAGACCCAGTACTTC.

The chain joins TRBV14 to TRBJ2-5; 7 bases fit TRBD1. The V segment lost 1 base and the J segment 9 bases; nucleotides outside the gene matches: 11. The CDR3 extends over 15 amino acids. The germline CDR1 and CDR2 sequences are SGHDN and FVKESK. CDR3 bases: TGTGCCAGCAGCCAAGCGAGGGACAGCCTTTGGGCCCAGTACTTC. Protein sequence: CASSQARDSLWAQYF.

This clonotype showed up many times. The chain is built from TRBV13 and TRBJ2-5; the D is unclear. Germline lookup yields CDR1 PRHDT and CDR2 FYEKMQ (reference sequence). V lost 1 base to trimming and J lost 5 bases, with 11 bases between them. The CDR3 runs to 14 residues. CDR3 sequence: CASSLAQMGETQYF. DNA for the CDR3: TGTGCCAGCAGCTTAGCACAGATGGGGGAGACCCAGTACTTC.

This clonotype was counted ten times or more. The chain couples TRBV29-1 to TRBJ1-1; D is perhaps TRBD1 (5 bases). Looked up from germline, CDR1 is SQVTM and CDR2 is ANQGSEA. Trimming pared 7 bases from V and 4 bases from J, leaving 19 bases between. The CDR3 is made up of 14 amino acids. CDR3 in amino acids: CSALGGESGTEAFF. In DNA, the CDR3 is TGCAGCGCCTTGGGGGGGGAATCGGGCACTGAAGCTTTCTTT.

The chain's CDR3 is CASSQGTGGSNYGYTF. The CDR3 DNA sequence: TGTGCCAGCAGCCAAGGGACAGGGGGGTCGAACTATGGCTACACCTTC. The chain couples TRBV7-3 to TRBJ1-2; 11 nucleotides agree with TRBD1. There are 16 residues in the CDR3. CDR1 and CDR2 (germline): SGHTA, FQGTGA. With V trimmed by 5 bases and J by 2 bases, 7 bases remained unmatched.

In its sample, this clonotype was seen many times. The J gene is TRBJ2-5, the V gene TRBV7-3, with 9 bases identical to TRBD1. Germline V CDR1 and CDR2: SGHTA, FQGTGA. The CDR3 contains 15 residues. V lost 4 bases to trimming and J lost 2 bases; unmatched junction nucleotides: 5. The CDR3 DNA follows: TGTGCCAGCAGCTCCGGGACAGGGCTACAAGAGACCCAGTACTTC. This translates into CASSSGTGLQETQYF.

This clonotype was counted between two and nine times. The chain employs TRBV30 and TRBJ2-3; possibly TRBD2 for D (6 bases). CDR3 length equals 15 residues. In germline, CDR1 is GTSNPN, CDR2 SVGIG (reference sequence). Trimming pared 3 bases from V and 0 bases from J, leaving 13 bases between. The CDR3 DNA reads as TGTGCCTGGAGCGTCGGGGCGGGGAGCACAGATACGCAGTATTTT. Protein sequence: CAWSVGAGSTDTQYF.

The chain is built from TRBV5-6 and TRBJ2-7; 11 positions match TRBD1. The CDR3 runs 14 residues. The germline V gene has CDR1 SGHDT and CDR2 YYEEEE. The V segment lost 4 bases and the J segment 2 bases; nucleotides outside the gene matches: 2. The CDR3 sequence is CASSAGQGAYEQYV. The DNA for the CDR3 is TGTGCCAGCAGCGCGGGACAGGGGGCCTACGAGCAGTACGTC.

This clonotype was seen many times. CDR3 loop: CVLWDSSRAFF. The DNA for the CDR3 is TGTGTCCTCTGGGACAGTTCTCGCGCTTTCTTT. The gene calls are TRBV6-1 and TRBJ1-1; the match to TRBD1 covers 7 bases. CDR1 and CDR2 from the germline V gene are MNHNS and SASEGT. The CDR3 is 11 amino acids.

This clonotype was seen at least ten times. The J gene is TRBJ2-3, the V gene TRBV5-1; 7 positions match TRBD2. This CDR3 has 15 amino acids. V lost 9 bases and J lost 2; bases outside the gene matches: 12. In germline, CDR1 is SGHRS, CDR2 YFSETQ. The CDR3 loop is CANRMASGDTDTQYF. The DNA of the CDR3 is TGCGCCAACAGGATGGCTAGCGGAGACACAGATACGCAGTATTTT.

The chain joins TRBV12-3 or TRBV12-4 to TRBJ2-7; TRBD2 is a possible D gene (6 bases). The CDR3 is 13 residues long. V was shortened by 4 bases and J by 4 bases, with 11 bases between the two germline ends. The CDR3 DNA is TGTGCCAGCAGTTCGGGGGTGGGGTACGAGCAGTACGTC. Its translation: CASSSGVGYEQYV.

The chain recombines TRBV9 with TRBJ2-7, with D uncertain. This CDR3 region has 14 residues. CDR1 is SGDLS, CDR2 YYNGEE, per germline. V was clipped by 0 bases and J by 0 bases, with 7 bases between them. The CDR3, as DNA: TGTGCCAGCAGCGTAGGGCGGCTCTCCTACGAGCAGTACTTC. It yields the protein CASSVGRLSYEQYF. Together with reference TRBV9 and TRBJ2-7, the CDR3 gives the full variable domain: DSGVTQTPKHLITATGQRVTLRCSPRSGDLSVYWYQQSLDQGLQFLIQYYNGEERAKGNILERFSAQQFPDLHSELNLSSLELGDSALYFCASSVGRLSYEQYFGPGTRLTVT.

Many counts were recorded for this clonotype. The rearrangement uses TRBV2 and TRBJ2-7; no definite D call. Trimming took 7 bases from V and 5 from J, leaving 15 bases between them. Germline assignment: CDR1 SNHLY and CDR2 FYNNEI. The CDR3 is 13 residues long. CDR3 region: CASNVWGGHEQYF. The CDR3 DNA sequence: TGTGCCAGCAACGTCTGGGGTGGCCACGAGCAGTACTTC.

This clonotype was found a few times. The chain uses TRBV3-1 and TRBJ1-5; D gene uncertain. Germline-derived CDR1 and CDR2 are LGHDT and YNNKEL (reference sequence). This CDR3 region has 12 residues. V lost 0 bases and J 7 bases, leaving 4 bases between the germline ends. This CDR3 is CASSQDLQPQHF. Written as DNA, the CDR3 is TGTGCCAGCAGCCAAGATTTACAGCCCCAGCATTTT.

This clonotype was counted between two and nine times. The V call is TRBV9, the J call TRBJ2-5; no definite D call. Per germline, CDR1 SGDLS and CDR2 YYNGEE. The CDR3 runs 13 residues. V was clipped by 0 bases and J by 2 bases, with 5 bases between them. DNA of the CDR3: TGTGCCAGCAGCGTAGAGCCTCAAGAGACCCAGTACTTC. Its protein product is CASSVEPQETQYF.

This clonotype was counted only a few times. This sequence may be a read error, since a much larger clone differs from it by one base. This chain links TRBV12-3 or TRBV12-4 with TRBJ2-7, with no clear D. V lost 5 bases to trimming and J lost 0 bases, with 14 bases between them. The CDR3 loop spans 15 amino acids. The CDR3 DNA reads as TGTGCCAGCAGTCCGCTCTCTCTTAGCTCCTACGAGCAGTACTTC. Its translation is CASSPLSLSSYEQYF.

The table lists this clonotype with many counts. V and J are TRBV20-1 and TRBJ1-2; D is unresolved. The V gene's germline CDR1 is DFQATT and CDR2 SNEGSKA (reference sequence). V dropped 6 bases and J dropped 5 bases, with 10 bases sitting between them. This CDR3 has 11 amino acids. The CDR3 loop reads CSATEGYGYTF. The CDR3, as DNA: TGCAGTGCCACCGAAGGGTATGGCTACACCTTC.

In nucleotides, the CDR3 is TGTGCCAGCAAGGGGGCTGGTGTTACCGGGGAGCTGTTTTTT. Translation: CASKGAGVTGELFF. The gene calls are TRBV2 and TRBJ2-2; 7 bases map to TRBD1. This CDR3 is built from 14 residues. Germline CDR1 reads SNHLY; CDR2 reads FYNNEI. Trimming at V came to 7 bases and at J to 5 bases, leaving 7 bases not matched to a gene.

This clonotype was seen many times. The V gene is TRBV30, the J gene TRBJ1-2; the D is unclear. This CDR3 spans 11 amino acids. Trimming left V 5 bases short and J 5 bases short, with 9 bases between. Per germline, CDR1 GTSNPN and CDR2 SVGIG (reference sequence). CDR3 loop: CAWGGPYGYTF. The CDR3 coding sequence is TGTGCCTGGGGCGGACCATATGGCTACACCTTC.

This clonotype occurred many times. V and J are TRBV20-1 and TRBJ2-5; 11 bases align to TRBD2. V trimming: 4 bases; J trimming: 5 bases; junction bases outside the gene matches: 15. CDR1 DFQATT and CDR2 SNEGSKA come from the germline V gene (reference sequence). The CDR3 runs to 17 residues. The DNA for the CDR3 is TGCAGTGCTATTCCCTTTCCTAGCGGGAGGCAGGGGGAGACCCAGTACTTC. Translated: CSAIPFPSGRQGETQYF.